The 15 T cell receptor beta chains given below trace back to one sample, sequenced in a study of blood T cells in healthy people across ages. Together with a sample-barcoded 5' primer, a J-beta primer mix was included in a second PCR lasting about 6 to 12 cycles. TCRdb reprocessed the 5' RACE reads with MiXCR, giving one entry per CDR3 protein. Of 1.5 million to 2 million distinct CDR3 sequences in the sample, roughly 49% are singletons; the top ten hold over 2%. The sample consisted of blood. The receptor source for this set is a woman between 35 and 50 years old in good health.

The chain is built from TRBV20-1 and TRBJ1-5; 10 bases agree with TRBD1. The CDR3 length is 15 residues. V shed 2 bases and J 4 bases; nucleotides not matched to a gene: 5. The germline V gene encodes CDR1 DFQATT and CDR2 SNEGSKA (reference sequence). CDR3 residues: CSARSGQGVNQPQHF. The CDR3 region has the DNA TGCAGTGCTAGATCCGGACAGGGGGTTAATCAGCCCCAGCATTTT.

This sequence joins TRBV6-5 and TRBJ1-1; 10 positions match TRBD1. Germline values: CDR1 MNHEY, CDR2 SVGAGI. J was trimmed by 0 bases and V by 6 bases; bases with no gene match: 7. The length of the CDR3 is 16 residues. CDR3 in DNA: TGTGCCAGCAGGGATTGGGACAGGGGAGTGAACACTGAAGCTTTCTTT. Protein: CASRDWDRGVNTEAFF.

The chain carries TRBV6-5 and TRBJ2-5, with 9 bases matching TRBD2. This CDR3 is 19 amino acids long. Germline V CDR1 and CDR2: MNHEY, SVGAGI. After removal of 2 bases from V and 4 bases from J, the junction contained 17 bases not matched to a gene. DNA for the CDR3: TGTGCCAGCAGTTACGGTGCTCTAGCGGGGAACCAATTTCGAGAGACCCAGTACTTC. Its translation: CASSYGALAGNQFRETQYF.

This clonotype was seen more than once but under ten times. CDR3 sequence reads: CSASGGGDQPQHF. The CDR3 nucleotides read TGCAGTGCTAGCGGAGGGGGAGATCAGCCCCAGCATTTT. This chain connects TRBV20-1 to TRBJ1-5; weak D call: TRBD1 (6 bases). Germline V CDR1 and CDR2: DFQATT, SNEGSKA (reference sequence). The CDR3 sequence is 13 residues long. Trimming stripped 3 bases from V and 5 bases from J, with 11 bases between.

This clonotype was picked up a small number of times. The chain links TRBV6-2 or TRBV6-3 to TRBJ2-7, with 9 positions matching TRBD1. The CDR3 loop spans 15 amino acids. Per the germline V gene, CDR1 is MNHEY and CDR2 is SVGEGT. V was clipped by 4 bases and J by 7 bases; unmatched bases: 11. CDR3 protein: CASSSGTGKWGEQYF. CDR3 DNA sequence: TGTGCCAGCAGTTCCGGGACAGGGAAATGGGGAGAGCAGTACTTC.

The sample holds a few counts of this clonotype. This chain connects TRBV5-6 to TRBJ2-1; D is uncertain. The V end lost 2 bases, the J end lost 3 bases, and 3 bases lay between the germline ends. From germline, CDR1 is SGHDT and CDR2 YYEEEE. The CDR3 contains 12 residues. CDR3 bases: TGTGCCAGCAGCTTTTTCTACAATGAGCAGTTCTTC. It codes for CASSFFYNEQFF.

The chain carries TRBV5-1 and TRBJ2-6; no definite D call. Germline lookup yields CDR1 SGHRS and CDR2 YFSETQ. The CDR3 has 17 residues. V was clipped by 1 base and J by 3 bases, with 14 bases between them. As DNA, the CDR3 is TGCGCCAGCAGCTTGCTGGTTAGGGTAGATGGGGCCAACGTCCTGACTTTC. Protein: CASSLLVRVDGANVLTF.

The genes are TRBV27 and TRBJ2-5; D is ambiguous. From germline, CDR1 is MNHEY and CDR2 SMNVEV (reference sequence). V lost 5 bases, J lost 1 base, and 14 bases lay in between. The CDR3 spans 15 residues. This CDR3 reads CASSPTADPQETQYF. For the CDR3, the DNA is TGTGCCAGCAGTCCGACGGCGGACCCCCAAGAGACCCAGTACTTC.

Note on this clonotype: A read error may be the cause here, since a much bigger clone is one base away. The V and J genes are TRBV4-3 and TRBJ2-1; 8 bases are a match to TRBD2. This CDR3 comprises 16 residues. V lost 0 bases and J lost 2; bases outside the gene matches: 3. Germline lookup yields CDR1 LGHNA and CDR2 YSLEER. CDR3 bases: TGCGCCAGCAGCCAAGATCAAGCGGGGGCCTACAATGAGCAGTTCTTC. Protein sequence: CASSQDQAGAYNEQFF.

This clonotype was picked up a small number of times. The chain links TRBV25-1 to TRBJ2-3; no definite D call. This CDR3 comprises 16 residues. Germline CDR1 is MGHDK and CDR2 is SYGVNS. The ends were cut back, 3 bases at V and 0 bases at J, with 13 bases in the middle. CDR3: CASSDTVPSSTDTQYF. DNA of the CDR3: TGTGCCAGCAGTGACACAGTCCCCTCTAGCACAGATACGCAGTATTTT.

The CDR3 DNA is TGTGCCAGCAGCGGGCTGACTAGCGGACGCACAGATACGCAGTATTTT. This sequence encodes CASSGLTSGRTDTQYF. The chain links TRBV5-6 to TRBJ2-3, with 9 bases identical to TRBD2. With V trimmed by 4 bases and J by 1 base, 7 bases remained unmatched. This CDR3 contains 16 residues. The germline gives CDR1 SGHDT, CDR2 YYEEEE.

V and J are TRBV28 and TRBJ2-6; D gene unclear. V was clipped by 4 bases and J by 0 bases, with 16 bases between them. The CDR3 is made up of 18 amino acids. The germline CDR1 and CDR2 sequences are MDHEN and SYDVKM. The CDR3 spells CASSSYLLSSSGANVLTF. The CDR3 DNA is TGTGCCAGCAGTTCTTACTTGCTTTCGAGCTCTGGGGCCAACGTCCTGACTTTC.

The chain combines TRBV7-9 with TRBJ1-6; TRBD1 might be the D (6 bases). The length of the CDR3 is 13 residues. CDR1 SEHNR and CDR2 FQNEAQ come from the germline V gene (reference sequence). In nucleotides, the CDR3 is TGTGCATCGGGGGGGCCCTATAATTCACCCCTCCACTTT. This codes for CASGGPYNSPLHF.

The chain couples TRBV12-3 or TRBV12-4 to TRBJ2-2; D is unclear. The CDR3 is made up of 16 amino acids. V lost 7 bases and J 1 base, leaving 16 bases between the germline ends. This CDR3 is CASNNPSRVNTGELFF. CDR3 in DNA: TGTGCCAGCAACAACCCAAGTCGGGTGAACACCGGGGAGCTGTTTTTT.

The CDR3, as DNA: TGTGCCAGCAGCGTAGCCTGGGGGGGCTACGAGCAGTACTTC. Translation: CASSVAWGGYEQYF. This chain uses TRBV9 with TRBJ2-7; 7 bases line up with TRBD2. Germline V CDR1 and CDR2: SGDLS, YYNGEE. V was clipped by 0 bases and J by 3 bases; unmatched bases: 3. The CDR3 is 14 amino acids.